The 19 T cell receptor beta chains given below trace back to one sample, sequenced in a study of shared clonotypes between healthy human individuals. Libraries were prepared by immunoSEQ multiplex PCR; TCRdb keeps only in-frame clonotypes and omits some of them. The data contain approximately 1,500,000 clones, around 97% of them singletons. Sequencing was done on a sample of naive CD4+ T cells sorted from blood. Described subset: CD45RA+ positively selected. Receptor source: a young man in good health.

This sequence joins TRBV6-1 and TRBJ1-4, with D unclear. The CDR3 runs to 12 residues. The germline CDR1 and CDR2 sequences are MNHNS and SASEGT. Deletions cut 7 bases from V and 8 bases from J, with 11 bases between. The CDR3 spells CASTRTLEKLFF. The CDR3 DNA reads TGTGCCAGCACCCGAACCCTGGAAAAACTGTTTTTT.

The J gene is TRBJ2-2, the V gene TRBV19, with D unclear. V was pared by 7 bases and J by 2 bases, with 14 bases between. The CDR3 spans 15 residues. Germline V CDR1 and CDR2: LNHDA, SQIVND (reference sequence). The CDR3 here is CASTSRLPNTGELFF. The CDR3 DNA sequence: TGTGCCAGTACCTCAAGGCTTCCTAACACCGGGGAGCTGTTTTTT.

The chain recombines TRBV7-9 with TRBJ2-7, with a tentative D call TRBD1 (5 bases). From germline, CDR1 is SEHNR and CDR2 FQNEAQ (reference sequence). The germline V and J ends were trimmed by 2 bases and 1 base, with 9 bases remaining between them. The CDR3 length is 14 residues. The CDR3 is CASSLSWTSYEQYF. In DNA, the CDR3 is TGTGCCAGCAGCTTAAGCTGGACATCCTACGAGCAGTACTTC.

V usage is TRBV29-1 and J usage is TRBJ2-7; 8 bases map to TRBD2. The CDR3 loop spans 12 amino acids. From germline, CDR1 is SQVTM and CDR2 ANQGSEA. V was pared by 3 bases and J by 6 bases, with 4 bases of the junction left unmatched. The CDR3 reads CSVDAGGSEQYF. The CDR3 DNA reads as TGCAGCGTTGATGCGGGAGGATCCGAGCAGTACTTC.

The genes are TRBV2 and TRBJ2-4; the match to TRBD2 covers 10 bases. V dropped 5 bases and J dropped 11; count of bases not matched to a gene: 6. This CDR3 spans 13 amino acids. Germline V gene data show CDR1 as SNHLY and CDR2 as FYNNEI. CDR3 nucleotide sequence: TGTGCCAGCAGTTGGGAGCGGGGGGGCGTTCAGTACTTC. Residues: CASSWERGGVQYF.

The rearrangement joins TRBV11-3 to TRBJ2-3, with D perhaps TRBD2 (6 bases). This CDR3 spans 14 amino acids. V was clipped by 3 bases and J by 6 bases, with 13 bases between them. Germline CDR1 reads SGHNT; CDR2 reads YENEEA. CDR3 sequence (DNA): TGTGCCAGCAGCTTTGGCGGGACCCAGGATACGCAGTATTTT. Protein sequence: CASSFGGTQDTQYF.

V is TRBV28 and J is TRBJ2-2, with a possible D match to TRBD1 (6 bases). Germline CDR1 reads MDHEN; CDR2 reads SYDVKM. The V end lost 2 bases, the J end lost 7 bases, and 11 bases lay between the germline ends. The CDR3 totals 14 residues. Written as DNA, the CDR3 is TGTGCCAGCAGTTTAGGGGGCGCGAACGGGGAGCTGTTTTTT. Protein product: CASSLGGANGELFF.

This chain links TRBV7-8 with TRBJ2-1, with 7 bases matching TRBD2. The CDR3 extends over 18 amino acids. Germline V lookup: CDR1 SGHVS, CDR2 FQNEAQ. Trimming took 1 base from V and 6 from J; bases not matched to a gene: 15. In nucleotides, the CDR3 is TGTGCCAGCAGCTTAGTCTGGGGGGGAGGGCTAGCCATCAATGAGCAGTTCTTC. Translating gives CASSLVWGGGLAINEQFF.

The gene calls are TRBV6-1 and TRBJ1-3; D gene uncertain. The V end lost 6 bases, the J end lost 3 bases, and 9 bases lay between the germline ends. This CDR3 has 13 residues. Per germline, CDR1 MNHNS and CDR2 SASEGT. The CDR3 region is CASSDGVGNTIYF. The DNA of the CDR3 is TGTGCCAGCAGCGACGGGGTTGGAAACACCATATATTTT.

The chain carries TRBV30 and TRBJ1-3; no firm D call. Germline V gives CDR1 GTSNPN, CDR2 SVGIG (reference sequence). With 3 bases removed from V and 2 bases from J, the gap between germline ends came to 8 bases. CDR3 size: 13 residues. CDR3 bases: TGTGCCTGGAGCGCGGCTACTGGAAACACCATATATTTT. Residues: CAWSAATGNTIYF.

The V call is TRBV7-3, the J call TRBJ1-1; the D gene is possibly TRBD1 (5 bases). The CDR3 has 15 residues. The V gene's germline CDR1 is SGHTA and CDR2 FQGTGA. Trimming took off 5 bases at V and 0 bases at J, with 13 bases between the two ends. Here the CDR3 reads CASSPKAGLNTEAFF. In DNA, the CDR3 is TGTGCCAGCAGCCCAAAGGCAGGGTTGAACACTGAAGCTTTCTTT.

The CDR3: CATRLQGAGTGELFF. DNA of the CDR3: TGTGCCACCAGACTCCAGGGGGCGGGCACCGGGGAGCTGTTTTTT. The gene calls are TRBV15 and TRBJ2-2, with 8 bases aligning to TRBD1. This CDR3 contains 15 residues. CDR1 is LNHNV, CDR2 YYDKDF, per germline (reference sequence). With V trimmed by 6 bases and J by 4 bases, 7 bases remained unmatched.

In its sample, this clone was seen once. The chain uses TRBV4-1 and TRBJ2-2; possible D gene TRBD1, 6 bases. The V end lost 5 bases, the J end lost 2 bases, and 15 bases lay between the germline ends. The CDR3 has 16 residues. CDR1 and CDR2 from the germline V gene are MGHRA and YSYEKL. CDR3 sequence reads: CASSSSRGRNTGELFF. CDR3 DNA sequence: TGCGCCAGCAGCTCAAGCAGGGGCAGAAACACCGGGGAGCTGTTTTTT.

V and J are TRBV7-2 and TRBJ2-1, with D maybe TRBD2 (5 bases). Trimming removed 6 bases from V and 6 bases from J, with 18 bases in between. The CDR3 spans 15 residues. CDR1 is SGHTA, CDR2 FQGNSA, per germline. The CDR3 reads CASRFRTPAANEQFF. The DNA for the CDR3 is TGTGCCAGCAGGTTTAGGACTCCCGCCGCCAATGAGCAGTTCTTC.

The chain carries TRBV2 and TRBJ2-3; D not resolved. The CDR3 is 14 residues long. V dropped 8 bases and J dropped 1 base, with 13 bases sitting between them. Per germline, CDR1 SNHLY and CDR2 FYNNEI. This chain's CDR3 is CASLKTFGTDTQYF. The CDR3 coding sequence is TGTGCCAGCCTTAAGACGTTTGGCACAGATACGCAGTATTTT.

The rearrangement joins TRBV5-1 to TRBJ2-1, with D uncertain. Germline V gene sequence: CDR1 SGHRS, CDR2 YFSETQ. V shed 2 bases and J shed 0 bases, with 15 bases lying between them. The CDR3 covers 17 residues. This CDR3 reads CASSFLTPTSSYNEQFF. The CDR3 DNA reads as TGCGCCAGCAGCTTTTTAACTCCGACGAGCTCCTACAATGAGCAGTTCTTC.

Points on this clone: Other DNA sequences from this sample encode an identical CDR3 as well. This chain uses TRBV6-6 with TRBJ2-2; D is ambiguous. Between the trimmed V and J ends, which lost 0 bases and 5 bases, there was a span of 4 bases. Germline V gene sequence: CDR1 MNHNY, CDR2 SVGAGI (reference sequence). The CDR3 runs 13 residues. CDR3 nucleotides: TGTGCCAGCAGTTACTCTGGGACCGGGGAGCTGTTTTTT. This translates into CASSYSGTGELFF.

This clone was found once. This chain joins TRBV5-4 and TRBJ2-5; a possible D gene is TRBD2 (5 bases). This CDR3 contains 15 residues. V dropped 4 bases and J dropped 4 bases, with 17 bases sitting between them. From germline, CDR1 is SGHNT and CDR2 YYREEE (reference sequence). The CDR3 spells CASSRGSAGRETQYF. For the CDR3, the DNA is TGTGCCAGCAGCCGAGGTTCCGCGGGTCGAGAGACCCAGTACTTC.

This chain links TRBV18 with TRBJ2-7, with D unclear. The CDR3 has 14 amino acids. Per the germline V gene, CDR1 is KGHSH and CDR2 is LQKENI. The ends were cut back, 1 base at V and 9 bases at J, with 16 bases in the middle. The CDR3 DNA reads TGTGCCAGCTCACCACTCAGTCCTACGAGAGGGCAGTACTTC. Translated, it gives CASSPLSPTRGQYF.